These 3 T cell receptor beta chains were all obtained from the same sample, sequenced in a study of human thymus T cells. Corrective cardiac surgery supplied the resected thymus tissue. The protocol was immunoSEQ multiplex PCR, while the TCRdb copy is restricted to in-frame clones and leaves out a portion. The repertoire holds some 130,000 clones, with approximately 96% as singletons. The specimen was thymus tissue. The receptors shown here come from a boy in the first two years of life with a congenital heart defect but otherwise immunologically healthy.

The chain combines TRBV6-1 with TRBJ2-5, with TRBD1 as a possible D gene (6 bases). V lost 5 bases to trimming and J lost 4 bases, with 17 bases between them. The CDR3 covers 15 residues. Germline V gene sequence: CDR1 MNHNS, CDR2 SASEGT. The CDR3 sequence is CASSFTGTGGETQYF. CDR3 coding DNA: TGTGCCAGCAGTTTTACAGGGACCGGAGGAGAGACCCAGTACTTC.

The chain has TRBV5-4 and TRBJ1-6; weak D call: TRBD1 (6 bases). The germline gives CDR1 SGHNT, CDR2 YYREEE (reference sequence). V gave up 0 bases and J gave up 8 bases, with 12 bases separating them. CDR3 size: 15 residues. This CDR3 reads CASSLDETGYSPLHF. CDR3 DNA sequence: TGTGCCAGCAGCTTGGATGAGACAGGTTATTCACCCCTCCACTTT.

The gene calls are TRBV4-1 and TRBJ2-3; TRBD2 aligns across 13 bases. V shed 0 bases and J 2 bases; nucleotides not matched to a gene: 5. Per germline, CDR1 MGHRA and CDR2 YSYEKL. The CDR3 length is 18 residues. As DNA, the CDR3 is TGCGCCAGCAGCCAAGAGGGGGGACTAGCGGGGAACACAGATACGCAGTATTTT. Translated: CASSQEGGLAGNTDTQYF.